The source of this TCR beta chain is a study of CD8 T cells in ankylosing spondylitis. V was clipped by 0 bases and J by 0 bases, with 10 bases between them. CDR3 length equals 16 residues. CDR1 and CDR2 from the germline V gene are MGHRA and YSYEKL. Quantitative 5'-RACE with molecular barcodes produced the TCR beta libraries. TCRdb redid the calling of the 5' RACE reads with MiXCR, one entry per CDR3 protein. The repertoire holds about 330,000 distinct CDR3 sequences, with 7.5% to 9% as singletons. To note about this clonotype: Its antigen is not known.

Overall study results and limits: Existing reports had already noted some motif variants in reactive arthritis synovial fluid and blood. Seemingly distinctive of ankylosing spondylitis blood was a TCR beta motif formed by eight highly homologous variants. Matched ankylosing spondylitis synovial fluid reportedly contained a significantly enriched population of disease-linked clones.

The J gene is TRBJ2-3, the V gene TRBV4-1; possible D gene TRBD2, 6 bases. Sequenced input: blood, either unsorted or a sorted T cell fraction (not recorded which). The sequence came from a male donor with ankylosing spondylitis. The CDR3 bases are TGCGCCAGCAGCCAAGATAGGAGCGGGAGCACAGATACGCAGTATTTT. Protein product: CASSQDRSGSTDTQYF.